What follows is one T cell receptor beta chain and its context. Repertoires were generated with immunoSEQ multiplex PCR, while TCRdb's copy carries only in-frame clones and drops some. The table records around 40,000 clones, 80% of them present only once. This record belongs to a study of OX40 agonist ivuxolimab in advanced cancers. Looking at the study overall: An anti-OX40 (CD134) antibody with agonistic activity, ivuxolimab, was administered to patients. Patients enrolled in dose escalation were diagnosed with hepatocellular carcinoma, melanoma, renal cell or head and neck cancer. Prior anti-PD-1, anti-PD-L1 or anti-CTLA-4 therapy did not bar entry, and roughly 40% had some.

With baseline, cycle 4 day 1, and cycle 7 day 1 as timepoints, blood was sampled. The CDR3 has 13 residues. Germline CDR1 reads GTSNPN; CDR2 reads SVGIG (reference sequence). V lost 0 bases to trimming and J lost 2 bases, with 5 bases between them. The receptor was derived from an adult with an advanced solid tumor such as melanoma, head and neck, liver or kidney cancer. The specimen was CD4+ or CD8+ T cells sorted from blood, collected in a trial of the OX40 agonist ivuxolimab. The chain uses TRBV30 and TRBJ1-3, with unresolved D. The CDR3 DNA sequence: TGTGCCTGGAGTGTACAAACTGGAAACACCATATATTTT. Residues: CAWSVQTGNTIYF.